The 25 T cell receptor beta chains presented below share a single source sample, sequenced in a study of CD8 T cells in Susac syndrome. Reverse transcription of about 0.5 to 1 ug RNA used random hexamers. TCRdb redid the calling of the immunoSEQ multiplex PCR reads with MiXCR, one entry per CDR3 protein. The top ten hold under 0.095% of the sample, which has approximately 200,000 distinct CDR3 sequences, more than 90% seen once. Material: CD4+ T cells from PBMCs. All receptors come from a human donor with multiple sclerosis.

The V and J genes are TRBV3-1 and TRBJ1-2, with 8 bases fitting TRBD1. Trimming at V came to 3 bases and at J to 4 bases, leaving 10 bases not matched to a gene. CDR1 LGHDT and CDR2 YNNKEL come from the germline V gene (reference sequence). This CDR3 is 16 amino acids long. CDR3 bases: TGTGCCAGCAGCCATGGGACAGGAGGACGTGGCTATGGCTACACCTTC. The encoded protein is CASSHGTGGRGYGYTF.

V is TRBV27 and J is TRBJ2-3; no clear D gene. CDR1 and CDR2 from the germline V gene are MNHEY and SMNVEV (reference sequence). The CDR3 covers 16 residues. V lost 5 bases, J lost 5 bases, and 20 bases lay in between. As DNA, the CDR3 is TGTGCCAGCAGTCGATCGGGTGGGGAATGGGGAGATACGCAGTATTTT. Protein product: CASSRSGGEWGDTQYF.

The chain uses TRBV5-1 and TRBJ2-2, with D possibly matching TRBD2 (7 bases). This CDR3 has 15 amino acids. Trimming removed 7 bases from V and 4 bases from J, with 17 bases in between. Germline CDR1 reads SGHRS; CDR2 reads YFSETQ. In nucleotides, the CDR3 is TGCGCCAGCCGTACAGGGCTAGCGGTCACCGGGGAGCTGTTTTTT. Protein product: CASRTGLAVTGELFF.

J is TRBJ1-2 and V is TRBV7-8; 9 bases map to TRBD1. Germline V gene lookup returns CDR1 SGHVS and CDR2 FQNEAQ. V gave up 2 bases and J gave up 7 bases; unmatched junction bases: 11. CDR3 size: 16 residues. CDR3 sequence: CASSLTRDRVGGGYTF. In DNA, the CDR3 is TGTGCCAGCAGCTTAACTAGGGACAGGGTTGGTGGTGGCTACACCTTC.

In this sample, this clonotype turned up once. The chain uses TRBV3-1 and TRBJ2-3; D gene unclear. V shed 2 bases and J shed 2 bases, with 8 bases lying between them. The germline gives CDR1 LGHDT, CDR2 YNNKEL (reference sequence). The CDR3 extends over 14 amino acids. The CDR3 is CASSQIPTTDTQYF. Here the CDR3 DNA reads TGTGCCAGCAGCCAAATCCCTACCACAGATACGCAGTATTTT.

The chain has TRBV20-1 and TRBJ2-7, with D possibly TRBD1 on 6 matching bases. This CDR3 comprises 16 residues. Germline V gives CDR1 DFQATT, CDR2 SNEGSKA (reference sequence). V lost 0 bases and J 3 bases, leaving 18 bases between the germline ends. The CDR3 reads CSARDVGARVDYEQYF. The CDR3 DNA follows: TGCAGTGCTAGAGATGTGGGGGCCAGGGTAGACTACGAGCAGTACTTC.

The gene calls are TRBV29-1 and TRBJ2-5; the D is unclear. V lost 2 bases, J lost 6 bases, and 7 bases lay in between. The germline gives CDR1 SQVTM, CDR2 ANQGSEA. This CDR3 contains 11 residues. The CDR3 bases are TGCAGCGTTGAAACTGGCCAGACCCAGTACTTC. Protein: CSVETGQTQYF.

The CDR3: CASSQELTNTQYF. In DNA form, the CDR3 reads TGCGCCAGCAGCCAAGAACTAACAAATACGCAGTATTTT. The rearrangement joins TRBV4-1 to TRBJ2-3; no reliable D call. Trimming took 0 bases from V and 7 from J, leaving 8 bases between them. Germline CDR1 reads MGHRA; CDR2 reads YSYEKL. The CDR3 runs 13 residues.

The CDR3 protein is CASSPLGGALTGANVLTF. As DNA, the CDR3 is TGTGCCAGCTCACCACTGGGGGGCGCATTAACTGGGGCCAACGTCCTGACTTTC. The V gene is TRBV18, the J gene TRBJ2-6; D possibly uses TRBD1 or TRBD2 (6 bases each). Trimming took off 1 base at V and 2 bases at J, with 15 bases between the two ends. The CDR3 has 18 residues. Germline-derived CDR1 and CDR2 are KGHSH and LQKENI.

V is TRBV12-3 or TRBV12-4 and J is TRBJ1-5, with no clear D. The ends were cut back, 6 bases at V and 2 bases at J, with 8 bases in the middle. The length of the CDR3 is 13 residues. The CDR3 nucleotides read TGTGCCAGCAGCCCTACGCGCAATCAGCCCCAGCATTTT. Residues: CASSPTRNQPQHF.

The CDR3 sequence is CATSDGTSAGNEQFF. In DNA, the CDR3 is TGTGCCACCAGTGACGGGACTAGCGCTGGAAATGAGCAGTTCTTC. The chain recombines TRBV24-1 with TRBJ2-1; 10 nucleotides align to TRBD2. J was trimmed by 7 bases and V by 4 bases; bases with no gene match: 6. The CDR3 is 15 residues long. Germline CDR1 reads KGHDR; CDR2 reads SFDVKD.

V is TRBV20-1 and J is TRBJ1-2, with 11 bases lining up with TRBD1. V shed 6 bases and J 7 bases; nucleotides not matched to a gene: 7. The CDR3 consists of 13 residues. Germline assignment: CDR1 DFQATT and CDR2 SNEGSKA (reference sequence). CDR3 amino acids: CSARTGGASGYTF. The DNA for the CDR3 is TGCAGTGCACGGACAGGGGGCGCGTCTGGCTACACCTTC.

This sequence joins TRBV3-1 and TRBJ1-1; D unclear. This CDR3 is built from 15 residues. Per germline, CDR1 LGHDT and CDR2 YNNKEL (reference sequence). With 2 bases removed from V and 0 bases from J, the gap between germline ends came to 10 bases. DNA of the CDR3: TGTGCCAGCAGCCAACGAGGAGGTTTGAACACTGAAGCTTTCTTT. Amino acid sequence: CASSQRGGLNTEAFF.

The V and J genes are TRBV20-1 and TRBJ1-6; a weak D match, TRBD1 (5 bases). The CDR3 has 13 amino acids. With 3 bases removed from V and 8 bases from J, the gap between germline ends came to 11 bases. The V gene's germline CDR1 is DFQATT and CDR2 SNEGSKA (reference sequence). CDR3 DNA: TGCAGTGCTAGCGGGGGTTTTGATTCACCCCTCCACTTT. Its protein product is CSASGGFDSPLHF.

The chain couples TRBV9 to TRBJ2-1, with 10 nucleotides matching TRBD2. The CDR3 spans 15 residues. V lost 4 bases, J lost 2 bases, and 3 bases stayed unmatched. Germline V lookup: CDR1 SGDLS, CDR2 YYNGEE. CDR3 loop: CASSPSGSAYNEQFF. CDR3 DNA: TGTGCCAGCAGCCCTAGCGGGAGTGCCTACAATGAGCAGTTCTTC.

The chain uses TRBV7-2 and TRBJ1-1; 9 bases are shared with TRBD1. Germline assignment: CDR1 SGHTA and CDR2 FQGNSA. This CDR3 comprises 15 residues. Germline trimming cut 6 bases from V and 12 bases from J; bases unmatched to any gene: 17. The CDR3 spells CASRSTGTGTSRSFF. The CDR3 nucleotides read TGTGCCAGCAGGTCTACCGGGACAGGGACAAGTCGGTCTTTCTTT. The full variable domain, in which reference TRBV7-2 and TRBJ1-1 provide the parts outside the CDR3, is GAGVSQSPSNKVTEKGKDVELRCDPISGHTALYWYRQSLGQGLEFLIYFQGNSAPDKSGLPSDRFSAERTGGSVSTLTIQRTQQEDSAVYLCASRSTGTGTSRSFFGQGTRLTVV.

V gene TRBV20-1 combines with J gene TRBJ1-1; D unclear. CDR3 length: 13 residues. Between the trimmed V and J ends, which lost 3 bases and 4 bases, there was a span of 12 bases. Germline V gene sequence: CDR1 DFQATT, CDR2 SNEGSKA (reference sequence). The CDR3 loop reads CSARVAGSTEAFF. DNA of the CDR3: TGCAGTGCTAGGGTCGCCGGGAGCACTGAAGCTTTCTTT.

CDR3 DNA: TGTGCCAGCAGCCAAGTAGGAGCGGGGGGCCCGGAGACCCAGTACTTC. Translated, it gives CASSQVGAGGPETQYF. The chain carries TRBV3-1 and TRBJ2-5; 9 bases agree with TRBD2. The germline CDR1 and CDR2 sequences are LGHDT and YNNKEL (reference sequence). CDR3 length: 16 residues. Germline trimming cut 1 base from V and 5 bases from J; bases unmatched to any gene: 8.

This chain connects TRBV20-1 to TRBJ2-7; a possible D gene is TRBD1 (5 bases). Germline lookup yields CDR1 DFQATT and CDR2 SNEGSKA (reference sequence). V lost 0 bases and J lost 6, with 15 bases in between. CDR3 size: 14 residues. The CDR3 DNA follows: TGCAGTGCTAGAGATCGGCAGGGCCGTTCCGAGCAGTACTTC. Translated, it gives CSARDRQGRSEQYF.

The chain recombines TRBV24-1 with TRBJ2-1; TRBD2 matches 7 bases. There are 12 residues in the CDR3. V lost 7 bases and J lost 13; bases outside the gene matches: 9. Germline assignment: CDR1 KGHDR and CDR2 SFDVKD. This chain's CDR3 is CATRGSGPNQFF. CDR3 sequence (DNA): TGTGCCACCAGGGGTAGCGGGCCCAATCAGTTCTTC.

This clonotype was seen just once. CDR3 protein: CASSGLRVYTF. As DNA, the CDR3 is TGTGCCAGCAGTGGGCTCCGAGTCTACACCTTC. The chain combines TRBV2 with TRBJ1-2; D remains ambiguous. This CDR3 region has 11 residues. The germline V gene has CDR1 SNHLY and CDR2 FYNNEI. The V gene lost 4 bases and the J gene lost 10 bases, with 10 bases spanning the gap. Full variable domain (missing parts from reference TRBV2 and TRBJ1-2): EPEVTQTPSHQVTQMGQEVILRCVPISNHLYFYWYRQILGQKVEFLVSFYNNEISEKSEIFDDQFSVERPDGSNFTLKIRSTKLEDSAMYFCASSGLRVYTFGSGTRLTVV.

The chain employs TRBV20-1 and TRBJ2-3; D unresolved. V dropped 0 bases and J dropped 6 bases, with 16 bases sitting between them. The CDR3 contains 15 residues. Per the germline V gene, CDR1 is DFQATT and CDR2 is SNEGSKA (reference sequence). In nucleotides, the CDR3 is TGCAGTGCTAGAGATGCCGGGCATGCCGGGGATACGCAGTATTTT. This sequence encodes CSARDAGHAGDTQYF.

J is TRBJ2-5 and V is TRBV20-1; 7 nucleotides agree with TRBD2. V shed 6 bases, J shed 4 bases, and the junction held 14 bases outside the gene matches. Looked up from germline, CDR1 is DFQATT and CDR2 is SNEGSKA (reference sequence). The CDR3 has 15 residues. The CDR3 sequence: CSAQFGGWSRETQYF. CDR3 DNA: TGCAGTGCCCAGTTCGGGGGGTGGAGTCGAGAGACCCAGTACTTC.

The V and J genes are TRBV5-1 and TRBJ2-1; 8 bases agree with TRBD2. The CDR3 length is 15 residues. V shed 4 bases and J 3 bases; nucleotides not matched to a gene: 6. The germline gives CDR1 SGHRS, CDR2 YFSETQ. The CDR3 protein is CASSPVAGNYNEQFF. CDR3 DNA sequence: TGCGCCAGCAGCCCCGTAGCGGGAAACTACAATGAGCAGTTCTTC.

The CDR3: CASSLDPAGDEQFF. CDR3 in DNA: TGTGCCAGCAGCTTAGATCCAGCGGGAGATGAGCAGTTCTTC. This chain connects TRBV7-9 to TRBJ2-1; 8 bases match TRBD2. CDR1 SEHNR and CDR2 FQNEAQ come from the germline V gene (reference sequence). V lost 1 base to trimming and J lost 8 bases; unmatched junction nucleotides: 4. The CDR3 runs to 14 residues.